This section outlines one TCR beta chain sequence together with its context. The junction and the germline gene differ at one end; a read error may be behind it. This entry is derived from a study of blood T cell repertoires in COVID-19. Study context: Sites in the United States, Italy and Spain provided acute and convalescent COVID-19 samples. T cells, B-cell-depleted T cells, or PBMCs supplied cDNA or gDNA.

Authors' methods: The authors estimated nucleated cell counts from reference gene primer amplification. Profiling relied on immunoSEQ multiplex PCR, and the TCRdb table lists in-frame clones only, not all of them. For V, J and clone size, that table is used; D and trimming come from the DNA. The sample lists fewer than 250,000 clones, around four fifths occurring once. The CDR3 runs 13 residues. Germline V lookup: CDR1 MNHNY, CDR2 SVGAGI (reference sequence). The origin of this receptor is a woman between 45 and 60 years old with acute or convalescent COVID-19. The chain couples TRBV6-6 to TRBJ1-5; D gene ambiguous. Sequenced sample: peripheral blood. CDR3 sequence reads: CASSLNSNQPQHF. CDR3 DNA sequence: TGTGCCAGTAGTTTAAATAGCAATCAGCCCCAGCATTTT.